Following are 3 T cell receptor beta chains from one sample sequenced in a study of cytomegalovirus exposure and HLA in healthy donors. The protocol was immunoSEQ multiplex PCR, while the TCRdb copy is restricted to in-frame clones and leaves out a portion. The data show some 84,000 clones, approximately 91% seen once. Specimen: PBMCs. These receptor sequences come from a man aged 30-40 years in good health and CMV-seronegative.

The chain couples TRBV13 to TRBJ2-5; 14 bases align to TRBD2. Judging by the DNA end, TRBJ2-7 fits better; the J call may be wrong. Germline CDR1 reads PRHDT; CDR2 reads FYEKMQ (reference sequence). The length of the CDR3 is 18 residues. The CDR3 DNA sequence: TGTGCCAGCAGCTTAGGAGTATTGGGACTAGCGGGAGTCTACGAGCAGTACTTC. Protein: CASSLGVLGLAGVYEQYF.

V gene TRBV18 combines with J gene TRBJ1-1, with D tentatively TRBD1 (6 bases). Germline V lookup: CDR1 KGHSH, CDR2 LQKENI. Deletions cut 2 bases from V and 2 bases from J, with 12 bases between. The CDR3 runs to 15 residues. The CDR3 DNA is TGTGCCAGCTCACCAATATCAGGGGCAAACACTGAAGCTTTCTTT. Its translation: CASSPISGANTEAFF.

The rearrangement joins TRBV10-3 to TRBJ1-1; D unresolved. The V gene lost 4 bases and the J gene lost 2 bases, with 11 bases spanning the gap. The CDR3 contains 14 residues. Germline V gives CDR1 ENHRY, CDR2 SYGVKD. In nucleotides, the CDR3 is TGTGCCATCAGTGCCCCCGAGATAAACACTGAAGCTTTCTTT. Its translation is CAISAPEINTEAFF.